This is a list of T cell receptor beta chains from one sample in a study of T cell repertoires in ileal Crohn's disease. The table came from immunoSEQ multiplex PCR; TCRdb's copy has only in-frame clones and leaves some out. The data show 6,500 to 9,000 clones, with around 76% seen just once and approximately 4.3% held by the top ten. What was sequenced was ileal tissue. These receptors all stem from an adult with Crohn's disease. Each CDR3 is given with its conserved first and last residue. Each record gives: D gene, V gene, clone size, J gene, CDR3 DNA, CDR3 protein. A D gene is named only where the DNA matches it firmly. The size entry is marked missing in some rows and otherwise reads once, few, many or a size class.

d_call: TRBD2; v_call: TRBV10-1; clone_size: NA; j_call: TRBJ2-7; cdr3_nt: TGCGCCAGCAGTGAAGGACTAGCGGACTCCTACGAGCAGTACTTC; cdr3_aa: CASSEGLADSYEQYF
d_call: NA; v_call: TRBV6-1; clone_size: NA; j_call: TRBJ1-2; cdr3_nt: TGTGCCAGCAGTGAAAATCCCTCCTATGGCTACACCTTC; cdr3_aa: CASSENPSYGYTF
d_call: NA; v_call: TRBV7-2; clone_size: NA; j_call: TRBJ1-4; cdr3_nt: TGTGCCAGCAGCTTAGACAGGCCAACTAATGAAAAACTGTTTTTT; cdr3_aa: CASSLDRPTNEKLFF
d_call: NA; v_call: TRBV14; clone_size: NA; j_call: TRBJ2-5; cdr3_nt: TGTGCCAGCAGCCAAGCCCCAGTCTCAGGGACCCAGTACTTC; cdr3_aa: CASSQAPVSGTQYF
d_call: NA; v_call: TRBV7-2; clone_size: NA; j_call: TRBJ2-5; cdr3_nt: TGTGCCAGCAGCTTAGACGCGGGAACGGGAGAGACCCAGTACTTC; cdr3_aa: CASSLDAGTGETQYF
d_call: TRBD1; v_call: TRBV29-1; clone_size: NA; j_call: TRBJ1-1; cdr3_nt: TGCAGCGTGACAGGGGCGAACACTGAAGCTTTCTTT; cdr3_aa: CSVTGANTEAFF
d_call: NA; v_call: TRBV5-1; clone_size: NA; j_call: TRBJ1-5; cdr3_nt: TGCGCCAGCAGCTTGGGAGGGATCAGCAATCAGCCCCAGCATTTT; cdr3_aa: CASSLGGISNQPQHF
d_call: TRBD1; v_call: TRBV27; clone_size: NA; j_call: TRBJ1-2; cdr3_nt: TGTGCCAGCAGTTTAGCTTTAACAGGGGGCGAAGGCTACACCTTC; cdr3_aa: CASSLALTGGEGYTF
d_call: NA; v_call: TRBV18; clone_size: NA; j_call: TRBJ2-2; cdr3_nt: TGTGCCAGCTCACCAGCGGCTCCCACCGGGGAGCTGTTTTTT; cdr3_aa: CASSPAAPTGELFF
d_call: NA; v_call: TRBV29-1; clone_size: NA; j_call: TRBJ1-1; cdr3_nt: TGCAGCGTTGAAGAGGGGGGATGGGGCACTGAAGCTTTCTTT; cdr3_aa: CSVEEGGWGTEAFF
d_call: NA; v_call: TRBV27; clone_size: once; j_call: TRBJ2-1; cdr3_nt: TGTGCCAGCAGTTTGGATCGAGGGGGAAGGAATGAGCAGTTCTTC; cdr3_aa: CASSLDRGGRNEQFF
d_call: NA; v_call: TRBV15; clone_size: NA; j_call: TRBJ2-7; cdr3_nt: TGTGCCACCAGCAGAGGAGGGGAGGTCTACGAGCAGTACTTC; cdr3_aa: CATSRGGEVYEQYF
d_call: TRBD1; v_call: TRBV9; clone_size: NA; j_call: TRBJ2-3; cdr3_nt: TGTGCCAGCAGCGTTCGGACAGGGCTTTCCACAGATACGCAGTATTTT; cdr3_aa: CASSVRTGLSTDTQYF
d_call: NA; v_call: TRBV7-9; clone_size: NA; j_call: TRBJ2-1; cdr3_nt: TGTGCCAGCAGCTTAGATGCGTGGAGCTCCTACAATGAGCAGTTCTTC; cdr3_aa: CASSLDAWSSYNEQFF
d_call: TRBD1; v_call: TRBV29-1; clone_size: NA; j_call: TRBJ2-6; cdr3_nt: TGCAGCGTCTTACGACAGGGGACCAGCTCTGGGGCCAACGTCCTGACTTTC; cdr3_aa: CSVLRQGTSSGANVLTF
d_call: NA; v_call: TRBV30; clone_size: NA; j_call: TRBJ2-7; cdr3_nt: TGTGCCTGGCAGGTCCCCCTATTTTACGAGCAGTACTTC; cdr3_aa: CAWQVPLFYEQYF
d_call: TRBD1; v_call: TRBV5-1; clone_size: few; j_call: TRBJ2-7; cdr3_nt: TGCGCCAGCAGCAGAGGACAGGCCTACGAGCAGTACTTC; cdr3_aa: CASSRGQAYEQYF
d_call: TRBD2; v_call: TRBV5-1; clone_size: NA; j_call: TRBJ2-3; cdr3_nt: TGCGCCAGCAGCTTGGTTAGCGGGGGGGGCACAGATACGCAGTATTTT; cdr3_aa: CASSLVSGGGTDTQYF
d_call: TRBD2; v_call: TRBV13; clone_size: NA; j_call: TRBJ2-3; cdr3_nt: TGTGCCAGCAGCATCCGCCCAACTGGACTAGCGGGGGCTTCTAGCACAGATACGCAGTATTTT; cdr3_aa: CASSIRPTGLAGASSTDTQYF
d_call: NA; v_call: TRBV6-5; clone_size: NA; j_call: TRBJ2-5; cdr3_nt: TGTGCCAGCAGTTACTCGTTTAGAGTCCAAGAGACCCAGTACTTC; cdr3_aa: CASSYSFRVQETQYF
d_call: TRBD2; v_call: TRBV18; clone_size: NA; j_call: TRBJ2-5; cdr3_nt: TGTGCCAGCTCACCCCGACTAGCGGGGACCGAGACCCAGTACTTC; cdr3_aa: CASSPRLAGTETQYF
d_call: NA; v_call: TRBV6-1; clone_size: NA; j_call: TRBJ1-1; cdr3_nt: TGTGCCAGCAGGGAGGGTCCCACGAGGGACACTGAAGCTTTCTTT; cdr3_aa: CASREGPTRDTEAFF
d_call: NA; v_call: TRBV29-1; clone_size: NA; j_call: TRBJ2-5; cdr3_nt: TGCAGCGTTGAGGCAGGTGATGATGAGACCCAGTACTTC; cdr3_aa: CSVEAGDDETQYF
d_call: NA; v_call: TRBV25-1; clone_size: NA; j_call: TRBJ2-3; cdr3_nt: TGTGCCAGCAGTAAAACTCTGGATACGCAGTATTTT; cdr3_aa: CASSKTLDTQYF
d_call: NA; v_call: TRBV9; clone_size: NA; j_call: TRBJ1-6; cdr3_nt: TGTGCCAGCAGCGCAGAGTTTGGCGACTACTCACCCCTCCACTTT; cdr3_aa: CASSAEFGDYSPLHF
d_call: NA; v_call: TRBV9; clone_size: once; j_call: TRBJ1-2; cdr3_nt: TGTGCCAGCAGCGTAGCTCCGAGTGATGGCTACACCTTC; cdr3_aa: CASSVAPSDGYTF
d_call: NA; v_call: TRBV7-9; clone_size: NA; j_call: TRBJ1-3; cdr3_nt: TGTGCCAGCAGCTTAGGGGGGCTAGCTGGAAACACCATATATTTT; cdr3_aa: CASSLGGLAGNTIYF
d_call: NA; v_call: TRBV9; clone_size: NA; j_call: TRBJ2-2; cdr3_nt: TGTGCCAGCAGCCACCAGGGTCCCGGGGAGCTGTTTTTT; cdr3_aa: CASSHQGPGELFF
d_call: NA; v_call: TRBV19; clone_size: medium-sized; j_call: TRBJ2-1; cdr3_nt: TGTGCCAGTATGAGGACAGCTTCCTACAATGAGCAGTTCTTC; cdr3_aa: CASMRTASYNEQFF
d_call: TRBD1; v_call: TRBV19; clone_size: once; j_call: TRBJ1-1; cdr3_nt: TGTGCCAGTAGAAGGGACAGGAACACTGAAGCTTTCTTT; cdr3_aa: CASRRDRNTEAFF
d_call: TRBD1; v_call: TRBV6-1; clone_size: NA; j_call: TRBJ1-1; cdr3_nt: TGTGCCAGTCGACAGGGGTGGGGGACTGAAGCTTTCTTT; cdr3_aa: CASRQGWGTEAFF
d_call: NA; v_call: TRBV6-5; clone_size: NA; j_call: TRBJ1-1; cdr3_nt: TGTGCCAGCACCCCAGGGCGCATGAACACTGAAGCTTTCTTT; cdr3_aa: CASTPGRMNTEAFF
d_call: TRBD1; v_call: TRBV6-6; clone_size: NA; j_call: TRBJ2-7; cdr3_nt: TGTGCCAGCAGCCGGGACAGAAGCTCCTACGAGCAGTACTTC; cdr3_aa: CASSRDRSSYEQYF
d_call: TRBD1; v_call: TRBV5-4; clone_size: NA; j_call: TRBJ2-7; cdr3_nt: TGTGCCAGCAGCCCTGGTGAGACAGGGGTCGCCTACGAGCAGTACTTC; cdr3_aa: CASSPGETGVAYEQYF
d_call: NA; v_call: TRBV5-1; clone_size: NA; j_call: TRBJ1-1; cdr3_nt: TGCGCCAGCAGCTCGCCCGGGGGAGGCACTGAAGCTTTCTTT; cdr3_aa: CASSSPGGGTEAFF
d_call: TRBD2; v_call: TRBV6-1; clone_size: once; j_call: TRBJ2-1; cdr3_nt: TGTGCCAGCAGGCGACTAGCGGGGGGGCCAGGCGAGCAGTTCTTC; cdr3_aa: CASRRLAGGPGEQFF
d_call: NA; v_call: TRBV5-1; clone_size: NA; j_call: TRBJ1-1; cdr3_nt: TGCGCCAGCAGCTTGGACGGGGTGACTGAAGCTTTCTTT; cdr3_aa: CASSLDGVTEAFF
d_call: TRBD2; v_call: TRBV5-1; clone_size: once; j_call: TRBJ2-1; cdr3_nt: TGCGCCAGCACCAACCTCCCTGGCGGGGGTAGTACACTCAATGAGCAGTTCTTC; cdr3_aa: CASTNLPGGGSTLNEQFF
d_call: NA; v_call: TRBV4-1; clone_size: NA; j_call: TRBJ2-5; cdr3_nt: TGCGCCAGCAGCCGAGCGGAGGGACGAGAGACCCAGTACTTC; cdr3_aa: CASSRAEGRETQYF
d_call: TRBD1; v_call: TRBV5-6; clone_size: NA; j_call: TRBJ2-2; cdr3_nt: TGTGCCAGCAGCTTATTTGGACAGGTCAGAACCGGGGAGCTGTTTTTT; cdr3_aa: CASSLFGQVRTGELFF
d_call: NA; v_call: TRBV30; clone_size: medium-sized; j_call: TRBJ2-5; cdr3_nt: TGTGCCTGGAGTGTAGGGGGTAACGAAGAGACCCAGTACTTC; cdr3_aa: CAWSVGGNEETQYF
d_call: TRBD1; v_call: TRBV6-4; clone_size: NA; j_call: TRBJ1-1; cdr3_nt: TGTGCCAGCAGGAAGGACAGGGGGACCACTGAAGCTTTCTTT; cdr3_aa: CASRKDRGTTEAFF
d_call: TRBD1; v_call: TRBV19; clone_size: NA; j_call: TRBJ2-7; cdr3_nt: TGTGCCAGTAAAATCACAGGGGGCTCCTACGAGCAGTACTTC; cdr3_aa: CASKITGGSYEQYF
d_call: TRBD1; v_call: TRBV18; clone_size: NA; j_call: TRBJ1-5; cdr3_nt: TGTGCCAGCTCACGACAGGGCAGGAATCAGCCCCAGCATTTT; cdr3_aa: CASSRQGRNQPQHF
d_call: TRBD1; v_call: TRBV2; clone_size: few; j_call: TRBJ2-7; cdr3_nt: TGTGCCAGCAGTGAAGCGCTACAAACAGGGGTTTTGTACTTC; cdr3_aa: CASSEALQTGVLYF
d_call: TRBD1; v_call: TRBV6-5; clone_size: NA; j_call: TRBJ2-5; cdr3_nt: TGTGCCAGCAGTTTGGGGACAGGGGGGTTGGAGACCCAGTACTTC; cdr3_aa: CASSLGTGGLETQYF